These T cell receptor beta chains were read from a single sample in a study of early T cells in non-severe SARS-CoV-2 infection. Via MiXCR, TCRdb re-called the 5' RACE reads, giving one row per CDR3 protein. The sample records just over 95,000 distinct CDR3 sequences, approximately 11% being singletons. Sequenced material: whole blood. These receptor sequences come from an adult who was a healthcare worker with PCR-confirmed SARS-CoV-2 infection or an uninfected control (not recorded which). CDR3s include the opening cysteine and the closing phenylalanine or tryptophan. Each record gives: D gene, clone size, J gene, V gene, CDR3 DNA, CDR3 protein. A D gene is named only where the DNA matches it firmly. A clone size is listed for some rows: how often the clone was seen (once, few, many), or a class if it is expanded.

D: TRBD2
size: -
J: TRBJ2-3
V: TRBV7-9
DNA: TGTGCCAGCAACCAAAGGACACGAGGACTAGCTACTTCTTCCACAGATACGCAGTATTTT
CDR3: CASNQRTRGLATSSTDTQYF

D: TRBD1
size: -
J: TRBJ1-4
V: TRBV2
DNA: TGTGCCAGCAGCGAGCGGGACAGGGTCCCCTTCCTGGGGGAAAAACTGTTTTTT
CDR3: CASSERDRVPFLGEKLFF

D: TRBD1
size: few
J: TRBJ1-2
V: TRBV20-1
DNA: TGCAGTGCTGGGACAGTACTTAACTATGGCTACACCTTC
CDR3: CSAGTVLNYGYTF

D: -
size: many
J: TRBJ1-5
V: TRBV5-4
DNA: TGTGCCAGCAGCTTGTACGGGGACTATCAGCCCCAGCATTTT
CDR3: CASSLYGDYQPQHF

D: TRBD1
size: -
J: TRBJ2-1
V: TRBV6-5
DNA: TGTGCCAGCACCCCGACAGGGAAGAATGAGCAGTTCTTC
CDR3: CASTPTGKNEQFF

D: -
size: -
J: TRBJ2-4
V: TRBV28
DNA: TGTGCCAGCAGTTTAACAGGCGGGGACATTCAGTACTTC
CDR3: CASSLTGGDIQYF

D: TRBD1
size: few
J: TRBJ2-1
V: TRBV7-2
DNA: TGTGCCAGCAGCTTCCCCGCAGGGGGCTCCTACAATGAGCAGTTCTTC
CDR3: CASSFPAGGSYNEQFF

D: -
size: -
J: TRBJ2-5
V: TRBV7-3
DNA: TGTGCCAGCAGCTTAGGACATAAAGAGACCCAGTACTTC
CDR3: CASSLGHKETQYF

D: TRBD2
size: -
J: TRBJ2-2
V: TRBV9
DNA: TGTGCCAGCAGCCTTCTAGCGGGAGGATTCATCGGGGAGCTGTTTTTT
CDR3: CASSLLAGGFIGELFF

D: TRBD1
size: few
J: TRBJ1-2
V: TRBV19
DNA: TGTGCCAGTCGAATAATCCCCTCAGGGGGCAGACATGGCTACACCTTC
CDR3: CASRIIPSGGRHGYTF

D: -
size: few
J: TRBJ2-7
V: TRBV19
DNA: TGTGCCAGTAGTATGACGGGGCCCTACGAGCAGTACTTC
CDR3: CASSMTGPYEQYF

D: TRBD1
size: -
J: TRBJ1-1
V: TRBV28
DNA: TGTGCCAGCACGAGGGACAGGGGATATGCTGAAGCTTTCTTT
CDR3: CASTRDRGYAEAFF

D: TRBD2
size: -
J: TRBJ2-3
V: TRBV29-1
DNA: TGCAGCGTAGAAGCGGGGGACGGCACAGATACGCAGTATTTT
CDR3: CSVEAGDGTDTQYF

D: -
size: -
J: TRBJ2-7
V: TRBV29-1
DNA: TGCAGCGTCACCCGGGCCCCTTACGAGCAGTACTTC
CDR3: CSVTRAPYEQYF

D: -
size: many
J: TRBJ2-2
V: TRBV7-2
DNA: TGTGCCAGCAGCCCTGGAATAGATCGGCTCACCGGGGAGCTGTTTTTT
CDR3: CASSPGIDRLTGELFF

D: TRBD1
size: many
J: TRBJ2-1
V: TRBV12-3/TRBV12-4
DNA: TGTGCCAGCACCTCTTATACCGGGACAGGGGGTGATGAGCAGTTCTTC
CDR3: CASTSYTGTGGDEQFF

D: TRBD1
size: few
J: TRBJ2-5
V: TRBV4-1
DNA: TGCGCCAGCAGCCAAGGTACAGGGGGCGGCCAAGAGACCCAGTACTTC
CDR3: CASSQGTGGGQETQYF

D: -
size: many
J: TRBJ2-5
V: TRBV7-3
DNA: TGTGCCAGCAGCTTAGGGCTAGTCCCTGGGGAGACCCAGTACTTC
CDR3: CASSLGLVPGETQYF

D: TRBD1
size: -
J: TRBJ2-2
V: TRBV5-1
DNA: TGCGCCAGCAGCTTGGGTACAGGGGGCGCCTATCAAACCGGGGAGCTGTTTTTT
CDR3: CASSLGTGGAYQTGELFF

D: -
size: few
J: TRBJ2-7
V: TRBV6-1
DNA: TGTGCCAGCAACCCCGGCCATTTTTACGAGCAGTACTTC
CDR3: CASNPGHFYEQYF

D: -
size: -
J: TRBJ2-1
V: TRBV6-6
DNA: TGTGCCAGCAGTTATAAGGGGGAGGCCGAGCAGTTCTTC
CDR3: CASSYKGEAEQFF

D: TRBD1
size: many
J: TRBJ1-1
V: TRBV6-5
DNA: TGTGCCAGCAGATGGGGACAGGCGAACACTGAAGCTTTCTTT
CDR3: CASRWGQANTEAFF

D: -
size: many
J: TRBJ1-5
V: TRBV5-1
DNA: TGCGCCAGCAGCTTGGAAGACAGTAGCAATCAGCCCCAGCATTTT
CDR3: CASSLEDSSNQPQHF

D: -
size: few
J: TRBJ1-3
V: TRBV11-2
DNA: TGTGCCAGCAGCCCCAGGAGGCAGGCCATCCCCCGCTCTGGAAACACCATATATTTT
CDR3: CASSPRRQAIPRSGNTIYF

D: -
size: -
J: TRBJ1-1
V: TRBV6-2/TRBV6-3
DNA: TGTGCCAGCTCGGACAGAATTTACACTGAAGCTTTCTTT
CDR3: CASSDRIYTEAFF

D: TRBD1
size: many
J: TRBJ1-1
V: TRBV28
DNA: TGTGCCATCCTGACAGGGGGTGTTATGAACACTGAAGCTTTCTTT
CDR3: CAILTGGVMNTEAFF

D: TRBD1
size: many
J: TRBJ1-2
V: TRBV20-1
DNA: TGCAGTGCTCGCACAGGGGGCGACTATGGCTACACCTTC
CDR3: CSARTGGDYGYTF

D: -
size: many
J: TRBJ1-2
V: TRBV5-6
DNA: TGTGCCAGCAGCTTTTCCGTCGTAGGGTGGAACGGAGGCTACACCTTC
CDR3: CASSFSVVGWNGGYTF

D: -
size: -
J: TRBJ2-3
V: TRBV29-1
DNA: TGCAGCGTTGAGTTCTGGGCAGGGACGCAGTATTTT
CDR3: CSVEFWAGTQYF